Below, one T cell receptor beta chain is given with its context. What it binds is unknown. They ran version v3.0 of the immunoSEQ assay at survey level. The repertoire was sequenced with immunoSEQ multiplex PCR; TCRdb's copy has only in-frame clones and lacks some. This repertoire shows 25,000 to 30,000 clones, around 89% found once; its top ten account for approximately 8%. This entry belongs to a study of long-term antiretroviral therapy in people with HIV. Study results and caveats: Investigators report no available data on ART adherence, viral resistance or therapy changes. Post-treatment diversity went higher with ART but stayed below transplant donor controls. Clones with expansion before ART led the repertoire at all time points.

CDR1 and CDR2 from the germline V gene are MNHNY and SVGAGI (reference sequence). With 6 bases removed from V and 7 bases from J, the gap between germline ends came to 13 bases. CDR3 length: 14 amino acids. The chain links TRBV6-6 to TRBJ1-6, with D unclear. The starting material was unsorted PBMCs, obtained 3.2 years before starting antiretroviral therapy. The source is a man aged 45-65 years with HIV. CDR3 DNA: TGTGCCAGCAGCCTCACACTTCCCAATTCACCCCTCCACTTT. It encodes CASSLTLPNSPLHF.